The source of this TCR beta chain is a study of T cells in women clearing cervical HPV infection. J gave up 7 bases and V 2 bases, and 9 bases lay outside the gene matches. The V gene's germline CDR1 is GTSNPN and CDR2 SVGIG (reference sequence). The CDR3 loop spans 15 amino acids. In the case of this clone: The read falls 3 residues short of the CDR3 end, and the missing part is taken from the germline J gene.

Assay: immunoSEQ multiplex PCR; the TCRdb copy retains only in-frame clones and omits some. Listed are tens of thousands of clones; about 9% falls within the top ten. The sample comprised blood buffy coat. The receptor was derived from a woman aged 18-70 years with a cervical HPV16 infection that either progressed to CIN3+ or cleared (not recorded which). This chain uses TRBV30 with TRBJ1-5; 9 bases agree with TRBD1. The covered CDR3 bases are TGTGCCTGGAGTAGGGACAGGGCGCAGGGGCAGCCC. It specifies CAWSRDRAQGQP. The whole CDR3 protein is CAWSRDRAQGQPQHF.